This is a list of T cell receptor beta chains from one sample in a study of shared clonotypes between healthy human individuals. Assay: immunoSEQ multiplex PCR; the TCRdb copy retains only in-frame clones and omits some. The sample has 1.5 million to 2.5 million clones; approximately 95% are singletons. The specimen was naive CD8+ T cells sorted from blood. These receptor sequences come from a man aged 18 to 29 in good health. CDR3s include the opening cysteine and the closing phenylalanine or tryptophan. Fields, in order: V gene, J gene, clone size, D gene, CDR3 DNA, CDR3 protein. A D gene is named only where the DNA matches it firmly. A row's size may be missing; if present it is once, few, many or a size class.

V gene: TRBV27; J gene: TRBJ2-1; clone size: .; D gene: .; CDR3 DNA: TGTGCCAGCAGTTTAGTCTCTAACGCCCATGAGCAGTTCTTC; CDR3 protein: CASSLVSNAHEQFF
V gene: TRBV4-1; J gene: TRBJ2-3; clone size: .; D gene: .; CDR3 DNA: TGCGCCAGCAGCCACGGGACGGGCACAGATACGCAGTATTTT; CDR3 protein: CASSHGTGTDTQYF
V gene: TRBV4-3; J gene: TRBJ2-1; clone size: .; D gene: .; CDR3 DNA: TGCGCCAGCAGCCAAGAGGTAGCGGATACCCCCTACAATGAGCAGTTCTTC; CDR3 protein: CASSQEVADTPYNEQFF
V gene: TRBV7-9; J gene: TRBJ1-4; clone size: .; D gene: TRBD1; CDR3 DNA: TGTGCCAGCAGCCCCCAGGACAGGACTAATGAAAAACTGTTTTTT; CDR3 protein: CASSPQDRTNEKLFF
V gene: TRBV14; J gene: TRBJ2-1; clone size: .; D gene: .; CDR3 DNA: TGTGCCAGCAGCCAACGTTTACTCCCCAGCTCCTACAATGAGCAGTTCTTC; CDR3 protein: CASSQRLLPSSYNEQFF
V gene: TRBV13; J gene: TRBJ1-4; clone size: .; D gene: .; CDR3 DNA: TGTGCCAGCAGCTTAGGTCTTTCGGGGGAAAAACTGTTTTTT; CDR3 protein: CASSLGLSGEKLFF
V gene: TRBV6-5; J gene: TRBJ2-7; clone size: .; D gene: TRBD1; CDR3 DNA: TGTGCCAGCAGTTACTCGGGACAGGGAACCTACGAGCAGTACTTC; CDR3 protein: CASSYSGQGTYEQYF
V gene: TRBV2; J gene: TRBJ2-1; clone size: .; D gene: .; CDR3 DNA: TGTGCCAGCAGTGAACCGGCAGGGTGGAATGAGCAGTTCTTC; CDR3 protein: CASSEPAGWNEQFF
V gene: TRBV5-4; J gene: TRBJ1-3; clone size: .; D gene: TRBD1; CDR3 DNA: TGTGCCAGCAGCTCCGGGACAGCCTCTGGAAACACCATATATTTT; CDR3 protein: CASSSGTASGNTIYF
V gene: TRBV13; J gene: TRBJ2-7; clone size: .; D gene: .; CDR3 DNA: TGTGCCAGCAGCTTAGGGGCTATAAATTCCTACGAGCAGTACTTC; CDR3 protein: CASSLGAINSYEQYF
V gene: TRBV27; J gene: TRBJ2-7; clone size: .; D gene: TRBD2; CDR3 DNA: TGTGCCAGCAGTTCCTCGGGACTAGTAGGCGAGCAGTACTTC; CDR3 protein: CASSSSGLVGEQYF
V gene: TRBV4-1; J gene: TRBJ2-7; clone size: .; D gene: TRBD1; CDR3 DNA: TGCGCCAGCAGCCTAGACAGGGAAGCGGTGCAGTACTTC; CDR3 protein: CASSLDREAVQYF
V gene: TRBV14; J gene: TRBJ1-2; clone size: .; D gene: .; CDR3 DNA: TGTGCCAGCAGCCAAGGGGACAAGTCTAACTATGGCTACACCTTC; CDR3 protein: CASSQGDKSNYGYTF
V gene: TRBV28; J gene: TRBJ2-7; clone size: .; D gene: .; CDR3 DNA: TGTGCCAGCAGTTTCTCCCGTTGGGCCTACTTC; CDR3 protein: CASSFSRWAYF
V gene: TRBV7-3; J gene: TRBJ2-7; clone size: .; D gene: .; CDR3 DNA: TGTGCCAGCAGCGTGGACAGTTGGCACGAGCAGTACTTC; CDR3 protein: CASSVDSWHEQYF
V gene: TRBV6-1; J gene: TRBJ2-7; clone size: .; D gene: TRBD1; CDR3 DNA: TGTGCCAGCAGTGAATCCACAGGGGTCGTTATCTACGAGCAGTACTTC; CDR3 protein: CASSESTGVVIYEQYF
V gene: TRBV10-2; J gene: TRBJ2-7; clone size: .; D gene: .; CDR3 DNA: TGCGCCAGCAGCGAAGCGGGCCCGGCCTACGAGCAGTACTTC; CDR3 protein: CASSEAGPAYEQYF
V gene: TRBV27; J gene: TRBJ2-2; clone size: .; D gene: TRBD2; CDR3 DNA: TGTGCCAGCGGAGCGGGGGGGCCCGGGGAGCTGTTTTTT; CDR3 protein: CASGAGGPGELFF
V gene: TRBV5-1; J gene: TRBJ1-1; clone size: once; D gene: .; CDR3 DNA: TGCGCCAGCAGCTTTGCAAGTAAAGCAATGAACACTGAAGCTTTCTTT; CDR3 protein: CASSFASKAMNTEAFF
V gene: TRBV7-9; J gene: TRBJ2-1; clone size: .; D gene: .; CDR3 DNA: TGTGCCAGCAGCACCGGGGACCGGGAGCAGTTCTTC; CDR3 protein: CASSTGDREQFF
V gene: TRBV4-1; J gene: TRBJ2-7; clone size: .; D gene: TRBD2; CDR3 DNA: TGCGCCAGCAGCCAGGGCATGGCTAGCGGCGTCTACGAGCAGTACTTC; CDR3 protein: CASSQGMASGVYEQYF
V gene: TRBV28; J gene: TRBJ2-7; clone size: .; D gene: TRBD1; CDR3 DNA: TGTGCCAGCAGCTTGAGGGACAGGGCCTACGAGCAGTACTTC; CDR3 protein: CASSLRDRAYEQYF
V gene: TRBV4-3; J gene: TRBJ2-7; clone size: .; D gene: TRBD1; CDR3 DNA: TGCGCCAGCAGCTCCGGGACAGGAGCCTACGAGCAGTACTTC; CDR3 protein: CASSSGTGAYEQYF
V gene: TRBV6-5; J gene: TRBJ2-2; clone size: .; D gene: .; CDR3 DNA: TGTGCCAGCAACCAGGGGGGGACCGGGGAGCTGTTTTTT; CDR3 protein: CASNQGGTGELFF
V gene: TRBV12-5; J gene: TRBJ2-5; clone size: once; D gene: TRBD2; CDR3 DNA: TGTGCTAGTGCGGCTGGACTAGCGGGATTTGGGCACCAAGAGACCCAGTACTTC; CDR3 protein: CASAAGLAGFGHQETQYF
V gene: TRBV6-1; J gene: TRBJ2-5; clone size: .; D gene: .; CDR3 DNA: TGTGCCAGCAGTGAAGCGAGGACAGACTTTAACCAAGAGACCCAGTACTTC; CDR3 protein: CASSEARTDFNQETQYF
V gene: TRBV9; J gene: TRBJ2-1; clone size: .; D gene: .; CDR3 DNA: TGTGCCAGCAGCCTGGCTGTCCTCAATGAGCAGTTCTTC; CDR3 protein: CASSLAVLNEQFF
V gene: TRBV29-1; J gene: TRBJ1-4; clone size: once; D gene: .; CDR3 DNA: TGCAGCGTTCTGCTTACAACTAATGAAAAACTGTTTTTT; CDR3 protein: CSVLLTTNEKLFF
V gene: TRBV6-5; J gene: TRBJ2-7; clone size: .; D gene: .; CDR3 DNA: TGTGCCAGCAGTTACTTAAAGGGCCTCTCCTCCGAGCAGTACTTC; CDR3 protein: CASSYLKGLSSEQYF
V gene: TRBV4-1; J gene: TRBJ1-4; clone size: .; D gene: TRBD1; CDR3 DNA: TGCGCCAGCAGCCAGACAGGGGGAATGGCTGAAAAACTGTTTTTT; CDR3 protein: CASSQTGGMAEKLFF
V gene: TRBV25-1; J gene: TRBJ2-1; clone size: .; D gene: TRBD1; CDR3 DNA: TGTGCCAGCAGTGAACTTCCCGGGACAGGCTCCTACAATGAGCAGTTCTTC; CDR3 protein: CASSELPGTGSYNEQFF
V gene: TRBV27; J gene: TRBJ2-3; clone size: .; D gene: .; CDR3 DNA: TGTGCCAGCAGTTCCCCAGGGGCAGATACGCAGTATTTT; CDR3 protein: CASSSPGADTQYF
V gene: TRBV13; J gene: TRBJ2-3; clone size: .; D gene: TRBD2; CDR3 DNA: TGTGCCAGCAGCTCCGGGGGGATCGTCACAGATACGCAGTATTTT; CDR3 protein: CASSSGGIVTDTQYF
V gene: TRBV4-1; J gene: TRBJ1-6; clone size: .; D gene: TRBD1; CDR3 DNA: TGCGCCAGCAGCCCGGGGGGACAGGGCTATAATTCACCCCTCCACTTT; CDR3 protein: CASSPGGQGYNSPLHF
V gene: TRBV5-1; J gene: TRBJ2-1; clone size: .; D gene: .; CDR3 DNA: TGCGCCAGCAGCTTGGCTACCCCCCTTAATGAGCAGTTCTTC; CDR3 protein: CASSLATPLNEQFF
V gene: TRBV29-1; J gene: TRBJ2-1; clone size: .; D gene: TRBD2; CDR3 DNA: TGCAGCGTTGAAGATACACTAGCGGGGATATTCTACAATGAGCAGTTCTTC; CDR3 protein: CSVEDTLAGIFYNEQFF
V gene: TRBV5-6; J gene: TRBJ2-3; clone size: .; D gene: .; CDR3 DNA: TGTGCCAGCAGCGCGGACTCTCGGCTATCAGATACGCAGTATTTT; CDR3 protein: CASSADSRLSDTQYF
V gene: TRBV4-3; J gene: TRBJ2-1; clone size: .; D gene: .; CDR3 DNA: TGCGCCAGCAGCCAAGATGGAGGTCCCTACAATGAGCAGTTCTTC; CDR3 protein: CASSQDGGPYNEQFF
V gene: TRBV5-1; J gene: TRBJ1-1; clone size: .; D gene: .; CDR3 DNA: TGCGCCAGCAGCCCCGAAGGGATCACTGAAGCTTTCTTT; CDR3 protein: CASSPEGITEAFF
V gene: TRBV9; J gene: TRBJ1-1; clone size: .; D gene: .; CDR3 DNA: TGTGCCAGCAGCGTAGTTGCGGGGACTGAAGCTTTCTTT; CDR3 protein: CASSVVAGTEAFF